These T cell receptor beta chains were read from a single sample in a study of T cells in Graves' hyperthyroidism and ophthalmopathy. TCRdb used MiXCR to reprocess the multiplex PCR reads, holding one entry per CDR3 protein. This table has more than 300,000 distinct CDR3 sequences, roughly 14% appearing once. Material: blood. The receptors derive from a woman under 40 with Graves' ophthalmopathy. The CDR3 runs from the conserved cysteine through the conserved F or W.

CDR3aa: CASREDPEAFF
len: 11
v_gene: TRBV6-1

CDR3aa: CSAGQGSWEQFF
len: 12
v_gene: TRBV20-1

CDR3aa: CASSQDHWGTEAFF
len: 14
v_gene: TRBV4-1

CDR3aa: CAISDRTSQETQYF
len: 14
v_gene: TRBV10-3

CDR3aa: CASSPPGETEAFF
len: 13
v_gene: TRBV7-9

CDR3aa: CATSTPNYGYTF
len: 12
v_gene: TRBV24-1

CDR3aa: CASSYSGGVSTDTQYF
len: 16
v_gene: TRBV6-5

CDR3aa: CASSEVGTGYNSPLHF
len: 16
v_gene: TRBV6-1

CDR3aa: CASSLINYEQYF
len: 12
v_gene: TRBV5-6

CDR3aa: CASSWRTSGGINTGELFF
len: 18
v_gene: TRBV11-2

CDR3aa: CASSHDPGGQIEAFF
len: 15
v_gene: TRBV4-1

CDR3aa: CASSQLEGLALDQETQYF
len: 18
v_gene: TRBV3-1

CDR3aa: CASSLRRTGYSYEQYF
len: 16
v_gene: TRBV19

CDR3aa: CATRGQGGYYGYTF
len: 14
v_gene: TRBV2

CDR3aa: CASSQGQDPGANVLTF
len: 16
v_gene: TRBV3-1

CDR3aa: CASSPSSSVFQGTYEQYF
len: 18
v_gene: TRBV2

CDR3aa: CASGRDRVTGELFF
len: 14
v_gene: TRBV28

CDR3aa: CASSSGQANTDTQYF
len: 15
v_gene: TRBV5-8

CDR3aa: CASSGRQGNSNQPQHF
len: 16
v_gene: TRBV9

CDR3aa: CASSGQGAPDYGYTF
len: 15
v_gene: TRBV9

CDR3aa: CAWSTLSNQPQHF
len: 13
v_gene: TRBV30

CDR3aa: CAISAERSNSPLHF
len: 14
v_gene: TRBV10-3

CDR3aa: CASRNREGYTF
len: 11
v_gene: TRBV3-1

CDR3aa: CSARSGLGEQFF
len: 12
v_gene: TRBV20-1

CDR3aa: CASSLANFSKITGTQYF
len: 17
v_gene: TRBV11-2

CDR3aa: CASRGPLYTEAFF
len: 13
v_gene: TRBV27

CDR3aa: CASSLARRGSTDTQYF
len: 16
v_gene: TRBV7-2

CDR3aa: CASSLKLNTEAFF
len: 13
v_gene: TRBV12-3/TRBV12-4

CDR3aa: CASSQNLRDGTYEQYF
len: 16
v_gene: TRBV18

CDR3aa: CASSIGTSTDTQYF
len: 14
v_gene: TRBV7-3

CDR3aa: CASSLLYRNQPQHF
len: 14
v_gene: TRBV5-5

CDR3aa: CAWSPLPTRAFF
len: 12
v_gene: TRBV30

CDR3aa: CASTGRSPSYIDF
len: 13
v_gene: TRBV6-1

CDR3aa: CASSEIGRRTQYF
len: 13
v_gene: TRBV2

CDR3aa: CASRYRGAYNSPLHF
len: 15
v_gene: TRBV6-1

CDR3aa: CASSLGQGTINEQFF
len: 15
v_gene: TRBV7-9

CDR3aa: CASSSSVSGNTIYF
len: 14
v_gene: TRBV11-1

CDR3aa: CASSIEASGGGTQYF
len: 15
v_gene: TRBV19

CDR3aa: CASSYSRADTQYF
len: 13
v_gene: TRBV6-5

CDR3aa: CASSPQFWGGETQYF
len: 15
v_gene: TRBV11-1

CDR3aa: CASSNPGLAQNTEQYF
len: 16
v_gene: TRBV12-3/TRBV12-4

CDR3aa: CASSFGDRGSTEAFF
len: 15
v_gene: TRBV5-1

CDR3aa: CARGAGGPYEQYF
len: 13
v_gene: TRBV2

CDR3aa: CASSLTLSGQASMNTEAFF
len: 19
v_gene: TRBV18

CDR3aa: CASSSRRSNQPQHF
len: 14
v_gene: TRBV12-3/TRBV12-4

CDR3aa: CASSLGPALEQYF
len: 13
v_gene: TRBV5-5

CDR3aa: CASTEWASGGPTHEQFF
len: 17
v_gene: TRBV6-1

CDR3aa: CASSSRGTGNTTYF
len: 14
v_gene: TRBV28

CDR3aa: CASSEPLGGAGNNEQFF
len: 17
v_gene: TRBV2

CDR3aa: CATSRERAGRDNQPQHF
len: 17
v_gene: TRBV15

CDR3aa: CASSPAGGMSVETQYF
len: 16
v_gene: TRBV18

CDR3aa: CASTYQGIGTGELFF
len: 15
v_gene: TRBV6-1

CDR3aa: CASSSPGGSYNEQFF
len: 15
v_gene: TRBV28

CDR3aa: CASSFRGRQPQHF
len: 13
v_gene: TRBV27

CDR3aa: CASSEALGRVENSPLHF
len: 17
v_gene: TRBV2